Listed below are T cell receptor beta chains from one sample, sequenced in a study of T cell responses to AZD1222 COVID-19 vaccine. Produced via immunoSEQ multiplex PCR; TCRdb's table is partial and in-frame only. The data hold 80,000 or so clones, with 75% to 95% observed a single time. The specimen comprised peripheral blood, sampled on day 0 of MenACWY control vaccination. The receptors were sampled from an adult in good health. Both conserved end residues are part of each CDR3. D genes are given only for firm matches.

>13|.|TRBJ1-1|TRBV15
TGTGCCACCAGCGCCATAGGGAAAACTGAAGCTTTCTTT
CATSAIGKTEAFF
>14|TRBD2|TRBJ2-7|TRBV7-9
TGTGCCAGCAGCCCAAGGACTAGCTTCTACGAGCAGTACTTC
CASSPRTSFYEQYF
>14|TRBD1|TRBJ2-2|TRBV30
TGTGCCTGGGGACAGGGGGCGGGCACCGGGGAGCTGTTTTTT
CAWGQGAGTGELFF
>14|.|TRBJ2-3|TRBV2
TGTGCCAGCAGGGTTAGACAGAGCACAGATACGCAGTATTTT
CASRVRQSTDTQYF
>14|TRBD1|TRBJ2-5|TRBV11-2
TGTGCCAGCAGCTTAGGACAGGGGCTGGAGACCCAGTACTTC
CASSLGQGLETQYF
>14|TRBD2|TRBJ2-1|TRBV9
TGTGCCAGCAGCGCCACTAGCGGGAGTTATGAGCAGTTCTTC
CASSATSGSYEQFF
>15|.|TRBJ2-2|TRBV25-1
TGTGCCAGCAGGGTCGACCGAGGCAACACCGGGGAGCTGTTTTTT
CASRVDRGNTGELFF
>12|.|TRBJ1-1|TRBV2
TGTGCCAGCAGTGAAGTCAGTGTGTTGGCTTTCTTT
CASSEVSVLAFF
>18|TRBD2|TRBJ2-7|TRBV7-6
TGTGCCAGCAGCTTAGAAGTCAGCGGGGGCGGCCTGGGCTACGAGCAGTACTTC
CASSLEVSGGGLGYEQYF
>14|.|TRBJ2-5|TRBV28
TGTGCCAGCATTTCGGGGGGCAGTAAAGAGACCCAGTACTTC
CASISGGSKETQYF
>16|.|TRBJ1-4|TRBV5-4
TGTGCCAGCAGCTTGGGTCGGGCCGGGGGAGATGAAAAACTGTTTTTT
CASSLGRAGGDEKLFF
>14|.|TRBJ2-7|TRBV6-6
TGTGCCATCTCCCCGGGCCTCCCGCCCTACGAGCAGTACTTC
CAISPGLPPYEQYF
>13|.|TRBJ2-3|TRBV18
TGTGCCAGCTCACCTACCAGCACAGATACGCAGTATTTT
CASSPTSTDTQYF
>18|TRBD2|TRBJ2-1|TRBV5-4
TGTGCCAGCAGCTCCGGGACTAGCGGAACTAGCTCCTACAATGAGCAGTTCTTC
CASSSGTSGTSSYNEQFF
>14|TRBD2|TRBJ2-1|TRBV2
TGTGCCAGCAGACAGGCGGGAGTCTGGGATGAGCAGTTCTTC
CASRQAGVWDEQFF
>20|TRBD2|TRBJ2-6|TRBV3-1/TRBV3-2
TGTGCCAGCAGCCACCCGGCTAGCGGGAGGCTTAGCTCTGGGGCCAACGTCCTGACTTTC
CASSHPASGRLSSGANVLTF
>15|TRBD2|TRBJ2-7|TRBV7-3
TGTGCCAGCAGCGCACTAGCGGGAGGCCTCTACGAGCAGTACTTC
CASSALAGGLYEQYF
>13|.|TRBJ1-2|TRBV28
TGTGCCAGCAACCCAACGGGTAGCTATGGCTACACCTTC
CASNPTGSYGYTF
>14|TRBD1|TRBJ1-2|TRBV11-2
TGTGCCAGCAGCTGGGACAGGGGTGGGTATGGCTACACCTTC
CASSWDRGGYGYTF
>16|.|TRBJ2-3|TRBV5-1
TGCGCCAGCAGCCCAGGGGACTTCCGTGGCACAGATACGCAGTATTTT
CASSPGDFRGTDTQYF
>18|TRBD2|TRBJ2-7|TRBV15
TGTGCCACCAGCGAGACCATGAAAGGACTAGCGGGAAGTTACGAGCAGTACTTC
CATSETMKGLAGSYEQYF
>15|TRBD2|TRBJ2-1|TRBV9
TGTGCCAGCAGCGTTCTAGCGGGATCCGGCGATGAGCAGTTCTTC
CASSVLAGSGDEQFF
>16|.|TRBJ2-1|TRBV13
TGTGCCAGCAGCCGCACCCCGAAGACAGCTTACAATGAGCAGTTCTTC
CASSRTPKTAYNEQFF
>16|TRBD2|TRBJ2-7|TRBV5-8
TGTGCCAGCACCCCAAGAGGGGGTAGCGGGAGGTACGAGCAGTACTTC
CASTPRGGSGRYEQYF
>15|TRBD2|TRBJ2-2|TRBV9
TGTGCCAGCAGCGTAGCGGCGGGAGCGACCGGGGAGCTGTTTTTT
CASSVAAGATGELFF
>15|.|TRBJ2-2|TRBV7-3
TGTGCCAGCAGCTTATGGCAGGGAGGTGGCGGGGAGCTGTTTTTT
CASSLWQGGGGELFF
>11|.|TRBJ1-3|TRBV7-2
TGTGCCAGCAGCTTAGGGTACACCATATATTTT
CASSLGYTIYF